These 2 T cell receptor beta chains were all obtained from the same sample, sequenced in a study of beta chain features in type 1 diabetes. No antigen has been identified for these receptors. The isolated RNA, all of it, was reverse transcribed, so expressed TCRB transcripts were what got sequenced. The repertoire was sequenced with immunoSEQ multiplex PCR; TCRdb's copy has only in-frame clones and lacks some. Counted here are 53,000 or so clones, around 60% occurring once; the ten biggest clones make up around 0.29%. Study observations and caveats: All four CD4+ subsets from Type 1 diabetes patients carried moderately but significantly shorter TCRB CDR3s.

The specimen sequenced was stem cell memory CD4+ T cells from blood. The source is a woman aged 25 to 39 with type 1 diabetes.

This chain links TRBV5-1 with TRBJ1-2, with 7 positions matching TRBD1. The germline CDR1 and CDR2 sequences are SGHRS and YFSETQ. CDR3 size: 17 residues. V shed 0 bases and J 4 bases; nucleotides not matched to a gene: 12. The CDR3 reads CASSLAVRQGEAYGYTF. In nucleotides, the CDR3 is TGCGCCAGCAGCTTGGCGGTACGACAGGGAGAGGCCTATGGCTACACCTTC.

This clone was counted between two and nine times. The chain links TRBV4-2 to TRBJ2-1; 7 nucleotides align to TRBD2. Germline loops: CDR1 LGHNA, CDR2 YNFKEQ. This CDR3 has 17 amino acids. The V segment lost 0 bases and the J segment 4 bases; nucleotides outside the gene matches: 9. The CDR3 sequence: CASSQDGTGGAYNEQFF. The CDR3 coding sequence is TGTGCCAGCAGCCAAGACGGGACGGGAGGTGCTTACAATGAGCAGTTCTTC.